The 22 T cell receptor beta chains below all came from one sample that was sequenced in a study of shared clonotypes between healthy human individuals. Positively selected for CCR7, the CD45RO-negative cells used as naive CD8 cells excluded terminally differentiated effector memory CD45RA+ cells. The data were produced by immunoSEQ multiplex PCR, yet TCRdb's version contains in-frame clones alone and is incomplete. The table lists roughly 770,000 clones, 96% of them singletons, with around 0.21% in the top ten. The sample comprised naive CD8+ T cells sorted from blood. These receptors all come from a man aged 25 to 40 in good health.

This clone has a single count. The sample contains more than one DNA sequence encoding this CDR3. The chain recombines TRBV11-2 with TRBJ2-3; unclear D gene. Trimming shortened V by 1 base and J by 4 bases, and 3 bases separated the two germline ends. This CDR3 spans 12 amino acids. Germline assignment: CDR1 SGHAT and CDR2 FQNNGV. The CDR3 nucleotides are TGTGCCAGCAGCTTAGGGTCAGATACGCAGTATTTT. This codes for CASSLGSDTQYF.

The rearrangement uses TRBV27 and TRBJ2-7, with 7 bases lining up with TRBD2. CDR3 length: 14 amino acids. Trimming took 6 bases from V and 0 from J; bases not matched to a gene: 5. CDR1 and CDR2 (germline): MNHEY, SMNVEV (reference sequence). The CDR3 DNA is TGTGCCAGCAGAATAGCGGGTTTCTCCTACGAGCAGTACTTC. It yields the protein CASRIAGFSYEQYF.

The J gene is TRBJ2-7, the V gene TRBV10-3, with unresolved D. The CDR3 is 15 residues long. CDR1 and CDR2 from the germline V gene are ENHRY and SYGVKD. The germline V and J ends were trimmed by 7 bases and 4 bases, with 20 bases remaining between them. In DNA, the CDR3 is TGTGCCATCAACACACTTCCAGGCGTAGAGTACGAGCAGTACTTC. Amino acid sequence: CAINTLPGVEYEQYF.

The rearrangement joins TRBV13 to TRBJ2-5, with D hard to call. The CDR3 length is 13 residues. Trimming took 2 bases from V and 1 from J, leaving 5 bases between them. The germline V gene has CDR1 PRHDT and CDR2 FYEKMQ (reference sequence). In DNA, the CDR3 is TGTGCCAGCAGCTTAAGGTCCCAAGAGACCCAGTACTTC. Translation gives CASSLRSQETQYF.

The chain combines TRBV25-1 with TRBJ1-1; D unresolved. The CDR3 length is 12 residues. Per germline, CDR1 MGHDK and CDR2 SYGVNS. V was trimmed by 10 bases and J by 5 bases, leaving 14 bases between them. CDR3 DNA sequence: TGTGCCACAGGCACGGGGAGGACTGAAGCTTTCTTT. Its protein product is CATGTGRTEAFF.

CDR3 DNA: TGTGCCAGCAGCTTGGATGGGACAGACTACGAGCAGTACTTC. Protein product: CASSLDGTDYEQYF. The rearrangement uses TRBV5-4 and TRBJ2-7, with 7 bases identical to TRBD1. J lost 3 bases, V lost 0 bases, and 3 bases had no gene match. CDR1 and CDR2 from the germline V gene are SGHNT and YYREEE (reference sequence). CDR3 length: 14 amino acids. Drawing the rest from reference TRBV5-4 and TRBJ2-7, the complete variable domain is ETGVTQSPTHLIKTRGQQVTLRCSSQSGHNTVSWYQQALGQGPQFIFQYYREEENGRGNFPPRFSGLQFPNYSSELNVNALELDDSALYLCASSLDGTDYEQYFGPGTRLTVT.

CDR3 region: CATSAGQGDNEQFF. The CDR3 region has the DNA TGTGCCACCAGCGCCGGACAGGGGGACAATGAGCAGTTCTTC. V usage is TRBV15 and J usage is TRBJ2-1, with TRBD1 matching over 10 bases. Germline assignment: CDR1 LNHNV and CDR2 YYDKDF (reference sequence). V was pared by 5 bases and J by 5 bases, with 3 bases of the junction left unmatched. The CDR3 spans 14 residues.

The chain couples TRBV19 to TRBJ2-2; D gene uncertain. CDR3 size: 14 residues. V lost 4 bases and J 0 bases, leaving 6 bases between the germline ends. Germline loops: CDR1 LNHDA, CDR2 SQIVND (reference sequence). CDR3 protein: CASSTLANTGELFF. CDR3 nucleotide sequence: TGTGCCAGTAGTACCCTCGCGAACACCGGGGAGCTGTTTTTT.

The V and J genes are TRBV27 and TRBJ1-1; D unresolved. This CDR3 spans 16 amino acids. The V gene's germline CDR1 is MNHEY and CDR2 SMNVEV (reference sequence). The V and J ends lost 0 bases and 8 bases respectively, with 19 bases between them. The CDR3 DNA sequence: TGTGCCAGCAGTTTATCGAGCACACCCCCCCCGAGGGAAGCTTTCTTT. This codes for CASSLSSTPPPREAFF.

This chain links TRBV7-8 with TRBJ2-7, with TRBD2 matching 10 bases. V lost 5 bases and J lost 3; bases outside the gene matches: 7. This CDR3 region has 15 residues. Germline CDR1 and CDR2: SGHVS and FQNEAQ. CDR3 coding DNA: TGTGCCAGCAGCCTAAGACTAGCGGGCTTCTACGAGCAGTACTTC. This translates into CASSLRLAGFYEQYF.

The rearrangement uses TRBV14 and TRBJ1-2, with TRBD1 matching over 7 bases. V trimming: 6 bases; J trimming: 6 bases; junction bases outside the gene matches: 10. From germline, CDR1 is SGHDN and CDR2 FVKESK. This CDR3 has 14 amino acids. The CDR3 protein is CASSPLGTENGYTF. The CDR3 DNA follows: TGTGCCAGCAGTCCCCTCGGGACAGAGAATGGCTACACCTTC.

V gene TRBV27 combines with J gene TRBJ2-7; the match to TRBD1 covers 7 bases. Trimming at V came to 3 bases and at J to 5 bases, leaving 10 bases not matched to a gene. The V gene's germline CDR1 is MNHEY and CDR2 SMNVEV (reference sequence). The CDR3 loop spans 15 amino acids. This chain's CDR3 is CASSFGAGGRDEQYF. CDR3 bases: TGTGCCAGCAGTTTTGGGGCAGGGGGTAGAGACGAGCAGTACTTC.

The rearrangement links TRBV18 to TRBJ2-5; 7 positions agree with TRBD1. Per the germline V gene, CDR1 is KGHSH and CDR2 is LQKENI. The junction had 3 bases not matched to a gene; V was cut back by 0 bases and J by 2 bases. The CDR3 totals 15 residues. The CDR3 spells CASSPPGTVQETQYF. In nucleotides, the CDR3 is TGTGCCAGCTCACCACCGGGGACAGTTCAAGAGACCCAGTACTTC.

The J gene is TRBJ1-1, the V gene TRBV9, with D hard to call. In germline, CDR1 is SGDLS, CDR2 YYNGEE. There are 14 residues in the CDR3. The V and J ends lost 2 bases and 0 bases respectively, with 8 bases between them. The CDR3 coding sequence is TGTGCCAGCAGCGTTTCGGGAATGAACACTGAAGCTTTCTTT. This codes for CASSVSGMNTEAFF.

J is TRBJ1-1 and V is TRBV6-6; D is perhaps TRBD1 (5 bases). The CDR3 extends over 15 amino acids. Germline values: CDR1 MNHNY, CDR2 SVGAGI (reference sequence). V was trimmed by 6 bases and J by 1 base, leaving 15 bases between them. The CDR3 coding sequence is TGTGCCAGCAGGGGGCTTCTCCAGGAGAACACTGAAGCTTTCTTT. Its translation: CASRGLLQENTEAFF.

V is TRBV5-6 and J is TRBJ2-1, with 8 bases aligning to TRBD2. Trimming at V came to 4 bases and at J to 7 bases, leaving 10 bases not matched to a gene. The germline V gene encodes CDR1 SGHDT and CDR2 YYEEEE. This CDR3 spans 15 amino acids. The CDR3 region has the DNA TGTGCCAGCAGCCCGGGGGCGGGAGGCGGGAATGAGCAGTTCTTC. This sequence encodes CASSPGAGGGNEQFF.

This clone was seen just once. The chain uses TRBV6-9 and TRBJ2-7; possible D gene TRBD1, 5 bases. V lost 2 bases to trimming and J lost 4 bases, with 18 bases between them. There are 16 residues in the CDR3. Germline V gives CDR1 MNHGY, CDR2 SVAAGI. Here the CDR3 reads CASSYPLPGALYEQYF. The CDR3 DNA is TGTGCCAGCAGTTATCCCCTCCCTGGGGCCTTGTACGAGCAGTACTTC.

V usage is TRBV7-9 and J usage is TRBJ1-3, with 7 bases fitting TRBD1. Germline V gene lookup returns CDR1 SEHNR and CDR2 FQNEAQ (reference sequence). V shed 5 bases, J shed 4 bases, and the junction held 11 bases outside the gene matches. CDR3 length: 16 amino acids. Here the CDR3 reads CASSAPYRGPGNTIYF. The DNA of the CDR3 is TGTGCCAGCAGCGCACCCTACAGGGGCCCAGGAAACACCATATATTTT.

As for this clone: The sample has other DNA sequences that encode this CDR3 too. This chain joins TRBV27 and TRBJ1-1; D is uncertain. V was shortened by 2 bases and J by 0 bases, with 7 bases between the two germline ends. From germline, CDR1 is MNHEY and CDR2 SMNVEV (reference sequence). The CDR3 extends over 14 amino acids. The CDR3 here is CASSLNSLNTEAFF. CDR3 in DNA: TGTGCCAGCAGTTTAAACTCCTTGAACACTGAAGCTTTCTTT.

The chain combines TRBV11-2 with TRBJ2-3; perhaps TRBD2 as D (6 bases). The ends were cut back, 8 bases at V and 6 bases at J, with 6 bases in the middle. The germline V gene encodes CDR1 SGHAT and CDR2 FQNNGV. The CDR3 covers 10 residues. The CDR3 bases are TGTGCCAGCCGGGGGGATACGCAGTATTTT. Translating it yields CASRGDTQYF.

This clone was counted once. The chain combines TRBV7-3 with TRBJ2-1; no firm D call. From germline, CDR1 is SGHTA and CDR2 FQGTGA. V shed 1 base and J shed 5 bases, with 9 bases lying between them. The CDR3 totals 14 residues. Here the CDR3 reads CASSLSSGHNEQFF. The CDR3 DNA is TGTGCCAGCAGCTTAAGTTCAGGCCACAATGAGCAGTTCTTC.

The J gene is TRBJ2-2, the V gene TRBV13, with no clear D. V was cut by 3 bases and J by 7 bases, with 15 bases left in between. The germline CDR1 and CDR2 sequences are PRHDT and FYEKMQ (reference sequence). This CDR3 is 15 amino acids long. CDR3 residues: CASSLNSQVNGELFF. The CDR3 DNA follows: TGTGCCAGCAGCTTGAACTCCCAAGTGAACGGGGAGCTGTTTTTT.